A selection of T cell receptor beta chains follows, all from one sample in a study of spatial heterogeneity in lung cancer. TCRdb processed the 5' RACE reads anew with MiXCR; each CDR3 protein has one entry. The sample lists 45,000 to 65,000 distinct CDR3 sequences; roughly 7.4% were seen once. Sequences were derived from PBMCs, sampled at follow-up. The receptors come from a female donor with early-stage non-small cell lung cancer. Both conserved end residues are part of each CDR3. D genes are given only for firm matches. Rows give clone size only sometimes, using once, few, many, or a class for an expanded clone.

D,V,J,size,DNA,CDR3
TRBD1,TRBV7-9,TRBJ1-4,few,TGTGCCAGTGGACAGGGGAAAAAACTGTTTTTT,CASGQGKKLFF
.,TRBV6-5,TRBJ1-1,.,TGTGCCAGCTGCCCCTTTGAGAGAAGCACTGAAGCTTTCTTT,CASCPFERSTEAFF
TRBD1,TRBV20-1,TRBJ2-3,many,TGCAGTGCCATGGACAGGGGGTTCGGCGATACGCAGTATTTT,CSAMDRGFGDTQYF
TRBD1,TRBV12-3/TRBV12-4,TRBJ2-3,few,TGTGCCAGCAGTCCCGGGACAGGGTACGTTACAGATACGCAGTATTTT,CASSPGTGYVTDTQYF
.,TRBV5-6,TRBJ1-1,.,TGTGCCAGCAGCTGGTCCTACACTGAAGCTTTCTTT,CASSWSYTEAFF
TRBD1,TRBV6-5,TRBJ2-7,few,TGTGCCAGCAGTGTCCCGGGACAGGGCGATGAGCAGTACTTC,CASSVPGQGDEQYF
TRBD1,TRBV6-5,TRBJ1-5,many,TGTGCCAGCAGTACAGGGGTTAGTTCGAAGCCCCAGCATTTT,CASSTGVSSKPQHF
.,TRBV7-8,TRBJ1-4,many,TGTGCCAGCAGCTTGGGGGATGCAGCTAATGAAAAACTGTTTTTT,CASSLGDAANEKLFF
TRBD1,TRBV4-1,TRBJ1-2,many,TGCGCCAGCAGCCAAGATAGGGACAGGGCGGGTATTTGGGGCTACACCTTC,CASSQDRDRAGIWGYTF
.,TRBV5-1,TRBJ2-5,many,TGCGCCAGCAGCTTGAATTGGTCGGAAGAGACCCAGTACTTC,CASSLNWSEETQYF
TRBD1,TRBV28,TRBJ2-7,medium-sized,TGTGCCAGCAGGGGACAGGAAATCTACGAGCAGTACTTC,CASRGQEIYEQYF
.,TRBV5-1,TRBJ1-5,many,TGCGCCAGCAGCTTGGGGGACGGCAATCAGCCCCAGCATTTT,CASSLGDGNQPQHF
.,TRBV2,TRBJ2-1,few,TGTGCCAGCCGACGACTTGCTTTCAATGAGCAGTTCTTC,CASRRLAFNEQFF
TRBD2,TRBV24-1,TRBJ2-2,many,TGTGCCACCAGCGCCGGGACTAGCAAATCCGGGGAGCTGTTTTTT,CATSAGTSKSGELFF
.,TRBV12-3/TRBV12-4,TRBJ2-1,many,TGTGCCAGCAGTTTAGTCCAAGGGGCTATCTTCAATGAGCAGTTCTTC,CASSLVQGAIFNEQFF
.,TRBV20-1,TRBJ2-7,.,TGCAGTGCTAGAGCTCGGACTTCCTACGAGCAGTACTTC,CSARARTSYEQYF
TRBD1,TRBV7-8,TRBJ1-5,many,TGTGCCAGCAGCTTAAGGACAGGGGCGAAGAACCCTGGGCCCCAGCATTTT,CASSLRTGAKNPGPQHF
TRBD1,TRBV6-5,TRBJ1-1,many,TGTGCCAGCAGATCTCAGGGGGCGGGAGCTTTCTTT,CASRSQGAGAFF
TRBD1,TRBV4-1,TRBJ2-7,few,TGCGCCAGCAGTGACCGGGACAGGGCTTCTGAAGAGCAGTACTTC,CASSDRDRASEEQYF
TRBD2,TRBV14,TRBJ2-3,many,TGTGCCAGCAGCCAAGAAGCGGGGGGGACAGATACGCAGTATTTT,CASSQEAGGTDTQYF
.,TRBV5-4,TRBJ2-3,.,TGTGCCAGCAGCTCCTACAGCGTAGATACGCAGTATTTT,CASSSYSVDTQYF
.,TRBV9,TRBJ1-1,many,TGTGCCAGCAGTCTTACCGGGACACCGAACACTGAAGCTTTCTTT,CASSLTGTPNTEAFF
.,TRBV24-1,TRBJ2-3,.,TGTGCCACCAGTGATTTGCGGCCGGGCGAGGATACGCAGTATTTT,CATSDLRPGEDTQYF
.,TRBV7-2,TRBJ2-4,many,TGTGCCAGCAGCTTAGCGCAGACAGCCTCCAAAAACATTCAGTACTTC,CASSLAQTASKNIQYF
.,TRBV20-1,TRBJ1-5,few,TGCAGTGCAAAGTGGGCAGGGAGCAATCAGCCCCAGCATTTT,CSAKWAGSNQPQHF
TRBD2,TRBV24-1,TRBJ2-2,few,TGTGCCACCAGTGATTGGGAGGGGTCCGGGGAGCTGTTTTTT,CATSDWEGSGELFF
.,TRBV12-2,TRBJ2-5,.,TGTGCAAGTCGCTTCAGGACTAGCGGCCAACGGACCCAGTACTTC,CASRFRTSGQRTQYF
TRBD1,TRBV7-9,TRBJ1-4,.,TGTGCCAGCAGCCATGGACAGGGGGTTGAAAAACTGTTTTTT,CASSHGQGVEKLFF
.,TRBV6-6,TRBJ2-5,few,TGTGCCAGCAGGGGGGTAGGGGCGTACGGCGGGACCCAGTACTTC,CASRGVGAYGGTQYF
TRBD2,TRBV10-3,TRBJ2-3,many,TGTGCCATCAGTGAGCCCCGGACTAGCGGGGGCAATACGCAGTATTTT,CAISEPRTSGGNTQYF
TRBD2,TRBV4-1,TRBJ2-3,.,TGCGCCAGCAGCCTGACTAGCGGGGGGCTCAGCACAGATACGCAGTATTTT,CASSLTSGGLSTDTQYF
.,TRBV12-3/TRBV12-4,TRBJ1-5,few,TGTGCCAGCAGTTTGAGCCAGGGTTATGGCAATCAGCCCCAGCATTTT,CASSLSQGYGNQPQHF
.,TRBV3-1,TRBJ1-5,few,TGTGCCAGCAGCCAAGGCTCAGGGAACAATCAGCCCCAGCATTTT,CASSQGSGNNQPQHF
.,TRBV29-1,TRBJ1-2,many,TGCAGCGCCAAGTGGGGGGACTATGGCTACACCTTC,CSAKWGDYGYTF
TRBD2,TRBV11-2,TRBJ2-5,.,TGTGCCAGCAGCTCAAACCGGGGGGGAAAAGAGACCCAGTACTTC,CASSSNRGGKETQYF
.,TRBV10-1,TRBJ2-7,.,TGCGCCAGCAGTGAGTCGGGGGACCGGACGGAGCAGTACTTC,CASSESGDRTEQYF
.,TRBV5-1,TRBJ2-5,many,TGCGCCAGCAGCTTGGATGCCGGAGGGGTAGAGACCCAGTACTTC,CASSLDAGGVETQYF
.,TRBV20-1,TRBJ2-2,many,TGCAGTGCTAGAGTGGGGGGGCCCGTCGGGGAGCTGTTTTTT,CSARVGGPVGELFF
.,TRBV4-3,TRBJ1-1,few,TGCGCCAGCAGCCAAGATGGTAGAGCGTTCGCCCTTGCTGAAGCTTTCTTT,CASSQDGRAFALAEAFF
TRBD2,TRBV18,TRBJ2-1,.,TGTGCCAGCTCACTTAGCGGGGGAACCTACAATGAGCAGTTCTTC,CASSLSGGTYNEQFF
.,TRBV5-5,TRBJ1-1,many,TGTGCCAGCAGCCCAAGGCCGGACACTGAAGCTTTCTTT,CASSPRPDTEAFF
.,TRBV4-3,TRBJ2-6,few,TGCGCCAGCAGCCAAGGCGTAGCTGGGGCCAACGTCCTGACTTTC,CASSQGVAGANVLTF
.,TRBV19,TRBJ2-5,.,TGTGCCAGTAGTGCCGGACGCAACCAAGAGACCCAGTACTTC,CASSAGRNQETQYF
.,TRBV10-3,TRBJ1-5,.,TGTGCCATCAGTGATTCGGGAGGGGGTAGGCCCCAGCATTTT,CAISDSGGGRPQHF
TRBD1,TRBV29-1,TRBJ2-1,many,TGCAGCGTCAGGGACAGGGGATCTTTCGATGAGCAGTTCTTC,CSVRDRGSFDEQFF
.,TRBV2,TRBJ1-1,many,TGTGCCACGAGCGGGACACTGAACACTGAAGCTTTCTTT,CATSGTLNTEAFF
.,TRBV11-2,TRBJ2-1,many,TGTGCCAGCAGCTTGGAAATTTCTGGATACAATGAGCAGTTCTTC,CASSLEISGYNEQFF
.,TRBV19,TRBJ1-1,many,TGTGCCAGTAAGGGTCCTCTCCGCACTGAAGCTTTCTTT,CASKGPLRTEAFF
.,TRBV9,TRBJ1-1,.,TGTGCCAGCAGCGTAATCCCAGAAGGGGGCACTGAAGCTTTCTTT,CASSVIPEGGTEAFF
.,TRBV20-1,TRBJ2-7,.,TGCAGTGCTAGAGATTTAAAGAACCACTACGAGCAGTACTTC,CSARDLKNHYEQYF